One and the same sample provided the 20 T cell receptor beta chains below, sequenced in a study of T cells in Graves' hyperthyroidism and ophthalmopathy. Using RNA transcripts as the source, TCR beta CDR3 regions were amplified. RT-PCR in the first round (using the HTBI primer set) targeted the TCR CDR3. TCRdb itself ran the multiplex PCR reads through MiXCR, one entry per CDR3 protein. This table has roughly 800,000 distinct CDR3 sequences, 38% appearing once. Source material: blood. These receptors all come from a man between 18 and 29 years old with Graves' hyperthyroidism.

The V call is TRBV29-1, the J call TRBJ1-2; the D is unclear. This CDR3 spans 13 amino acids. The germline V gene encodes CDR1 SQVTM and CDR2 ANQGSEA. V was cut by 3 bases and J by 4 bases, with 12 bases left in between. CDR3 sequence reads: CSVEESQSYGYTF. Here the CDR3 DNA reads TGCAGCGTTGAGGAAAGCCAGTCCTATGGCTACACCTTC.

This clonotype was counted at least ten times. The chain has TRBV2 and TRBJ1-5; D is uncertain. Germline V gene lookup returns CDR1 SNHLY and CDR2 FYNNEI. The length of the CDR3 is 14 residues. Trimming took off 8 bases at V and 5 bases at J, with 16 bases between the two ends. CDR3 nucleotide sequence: TGTGCCAGCCATCGGAGGAGTGGAGATCAGCCCCAGCATTTT. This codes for CASHRRSGDQPQHF.

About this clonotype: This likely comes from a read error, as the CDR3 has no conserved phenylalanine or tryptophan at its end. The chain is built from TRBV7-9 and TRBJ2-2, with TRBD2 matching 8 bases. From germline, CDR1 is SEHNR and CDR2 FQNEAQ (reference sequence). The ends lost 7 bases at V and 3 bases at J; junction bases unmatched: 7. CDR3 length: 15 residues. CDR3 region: CASTRRGGDTGELFS. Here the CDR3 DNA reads TGTGCCAGCACAAGACGGGGGGGCGACACCGGGGAGCTGTTTAGT.

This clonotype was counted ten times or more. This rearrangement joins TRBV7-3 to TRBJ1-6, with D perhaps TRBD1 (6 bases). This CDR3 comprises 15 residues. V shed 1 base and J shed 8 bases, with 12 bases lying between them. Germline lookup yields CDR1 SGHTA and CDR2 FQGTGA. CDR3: CASSLNARGDSPLHF. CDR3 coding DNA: TGTGCCAGCAGCTTAAATGCCAGGGGCGATTCACCCCTCCACTTT.

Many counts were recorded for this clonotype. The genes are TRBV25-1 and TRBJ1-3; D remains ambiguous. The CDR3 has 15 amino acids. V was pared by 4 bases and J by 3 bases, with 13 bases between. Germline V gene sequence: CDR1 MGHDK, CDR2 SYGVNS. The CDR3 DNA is TGTGCCAGCAGTGGGGCCCCCGAGGTTGGAAACACCATATATTTT. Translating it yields CASSGAPEVGNTIYF.

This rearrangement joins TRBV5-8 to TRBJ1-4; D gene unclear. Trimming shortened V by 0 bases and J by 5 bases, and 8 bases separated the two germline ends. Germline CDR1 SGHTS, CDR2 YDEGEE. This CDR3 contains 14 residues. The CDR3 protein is CASSLGVLNEKLFF. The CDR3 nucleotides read TGTGCCAGCAGCTTGGGGGTTCTGAATGAAAAACTGTTTTTT.

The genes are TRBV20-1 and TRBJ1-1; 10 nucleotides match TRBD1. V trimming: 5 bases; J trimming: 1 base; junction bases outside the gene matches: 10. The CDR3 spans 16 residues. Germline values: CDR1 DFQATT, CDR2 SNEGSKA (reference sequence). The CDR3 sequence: CSALGTGVVANTEAFF. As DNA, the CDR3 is TGCAGTGCTTTGGGGACAGGGGTCGTTGCGAACACTGAAGCTTTCTTT.

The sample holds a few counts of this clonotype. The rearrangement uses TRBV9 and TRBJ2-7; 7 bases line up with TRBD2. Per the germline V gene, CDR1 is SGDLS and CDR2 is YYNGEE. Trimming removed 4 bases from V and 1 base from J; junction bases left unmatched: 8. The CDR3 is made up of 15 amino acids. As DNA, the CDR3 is TGTGCCAGCAGCTTGGGAGGGGACCGATCCTACGAGCAGTACTTC. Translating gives CASSLGGDRSYEQYF.

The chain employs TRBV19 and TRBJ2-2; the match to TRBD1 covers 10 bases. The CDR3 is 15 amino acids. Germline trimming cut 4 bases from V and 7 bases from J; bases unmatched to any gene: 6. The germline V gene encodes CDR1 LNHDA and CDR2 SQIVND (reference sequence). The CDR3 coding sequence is TGTGCCAGTAGTACCCGACAGGGGGCGAACGGGGAGCTGTTTTTT. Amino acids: CASSTRQGANGELFF.

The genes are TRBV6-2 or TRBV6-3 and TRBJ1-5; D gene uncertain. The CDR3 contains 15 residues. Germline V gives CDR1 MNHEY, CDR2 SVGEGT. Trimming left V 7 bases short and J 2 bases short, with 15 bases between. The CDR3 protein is CASTTTRTGNQPQHF. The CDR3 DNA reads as TGTGCCAGCACTACCACTCGGACCGGCAATCAGCCCCAGCATTTT.

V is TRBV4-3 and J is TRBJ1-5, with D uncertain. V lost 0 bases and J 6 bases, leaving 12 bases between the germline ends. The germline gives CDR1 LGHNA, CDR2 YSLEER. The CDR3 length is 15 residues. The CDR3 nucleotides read TGCGCCAGCAGCCAAGATCAACGTACGGTTCAGCCCCAGCATTTT. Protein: CASSQDQRTVQPQHF.

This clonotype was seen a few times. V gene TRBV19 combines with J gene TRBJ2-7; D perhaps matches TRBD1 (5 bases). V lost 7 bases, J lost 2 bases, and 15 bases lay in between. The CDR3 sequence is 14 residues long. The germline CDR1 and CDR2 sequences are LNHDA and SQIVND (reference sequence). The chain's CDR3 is CASKVPTAPYEQYF. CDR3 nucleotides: TGTGCCAGTAAGGTTCCGACAGCTCCCTACGAGCAGTACTTC.

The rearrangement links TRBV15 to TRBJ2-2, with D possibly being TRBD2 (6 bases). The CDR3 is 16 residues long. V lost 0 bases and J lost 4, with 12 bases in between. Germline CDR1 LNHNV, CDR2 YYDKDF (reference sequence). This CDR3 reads CATSRDRGFGTGELFF. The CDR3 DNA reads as TGTGCCACCAGCAGAGATCGGGGGTTTGGCACCGGGGAGCTGTTTTTT.

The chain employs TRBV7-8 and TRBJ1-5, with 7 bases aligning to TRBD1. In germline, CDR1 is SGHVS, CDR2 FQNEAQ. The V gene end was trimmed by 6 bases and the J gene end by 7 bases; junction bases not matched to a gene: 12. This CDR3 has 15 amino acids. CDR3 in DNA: TGTGCCAGCAGTTTGTCAGGGGGAAGCGGCCAGCCCCAGCATTTT. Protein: CASSLSGGSGQPQHF.

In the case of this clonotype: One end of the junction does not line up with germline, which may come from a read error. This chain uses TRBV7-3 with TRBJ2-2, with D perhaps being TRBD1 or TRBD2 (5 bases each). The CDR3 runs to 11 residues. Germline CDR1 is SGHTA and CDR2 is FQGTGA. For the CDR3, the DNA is TGTGCCAGCAGCTTTCCCGGGGCGCTGTTTTTT. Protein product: CASSFPGALFF.

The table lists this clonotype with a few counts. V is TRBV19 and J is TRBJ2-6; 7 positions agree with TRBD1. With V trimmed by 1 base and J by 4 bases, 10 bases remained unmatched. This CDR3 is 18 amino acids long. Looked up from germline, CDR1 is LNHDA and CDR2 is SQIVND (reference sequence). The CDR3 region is CASSIVPRTGSGANVLTF. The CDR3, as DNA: TGTGCCAGTAGTATAGTCCCCAGGACAGGATCCGGGGCCAACGTCCTGACTTTC.

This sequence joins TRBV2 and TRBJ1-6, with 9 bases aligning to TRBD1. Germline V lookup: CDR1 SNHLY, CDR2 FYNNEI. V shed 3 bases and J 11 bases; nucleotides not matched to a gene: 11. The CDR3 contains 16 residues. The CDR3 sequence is CASSDLPGQGWTPLHF. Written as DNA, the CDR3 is TGTGCCAGCAGTGACCTACCGGGACAGGGATGGACACCCCTCCACTTT.

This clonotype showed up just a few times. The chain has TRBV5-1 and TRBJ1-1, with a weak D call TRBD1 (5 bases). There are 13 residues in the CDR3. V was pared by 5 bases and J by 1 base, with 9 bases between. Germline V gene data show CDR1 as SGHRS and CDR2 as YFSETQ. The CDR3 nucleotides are TGCGCCAGCAGAGACACAGGGAACACTGAAGCTTTCTTT. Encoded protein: CASRDTGNTEAFF.

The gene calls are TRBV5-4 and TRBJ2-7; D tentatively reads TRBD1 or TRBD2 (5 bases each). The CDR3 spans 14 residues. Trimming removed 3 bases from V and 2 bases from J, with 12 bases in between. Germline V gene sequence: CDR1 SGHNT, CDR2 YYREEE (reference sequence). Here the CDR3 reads CASSSVGGAYEQYF. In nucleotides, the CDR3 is TGTGCCAGCAGCTCCGTTGGGGGAGCCTACGAGCAGTACTTC. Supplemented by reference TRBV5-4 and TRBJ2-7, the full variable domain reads ETGVTQSPTHLIKTRGQQVTLRCSSQSGHNTVSWYQQALGQGPQFIFQYYREEENGRGNFPPRFSGLQFPNYSSELNVNALELDDSALYLCASSSVGGAYEQYFGPGTRLTVT.

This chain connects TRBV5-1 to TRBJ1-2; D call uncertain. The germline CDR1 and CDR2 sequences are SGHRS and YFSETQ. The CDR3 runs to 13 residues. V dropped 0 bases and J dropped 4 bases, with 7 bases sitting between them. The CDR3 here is CASSLARSYGYTF. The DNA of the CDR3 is TGCGCCAGCAGCTTGGCTCGAAGCTATGGCTACACCTTC.